The 15 T cell receptor beta chains below all came from one sample that was sequenced in a study of patients and donors after allogeneic stem cell transplantation. TCRdb independently ran MiXCR on the RT-PCR reads; one entry per CDR3 protein. The sample carries about 72,000 distinct CDR3 sequences, less than 30% recorded once. The specimen was blood, either unsorted or a sorted T cell fraction (not recorded which). The receptor source for this set is a human donor who was either an allogeneic HSCT recipient or a stem cell or donor lymphocyte infusion donor (not recorded which). It is not recorded whose cells these are; they may come from a transplant donor.

The chain joins TRBV7-6 to TRBJ1-1; D ambiguous. Germline V gene data show CDR1 as SGHVS and CDR2 as FNYEAQ. Deletions cut 5 bases from V and 0 bases from J, with 10 bases between. This CDR3 contains 14 residues. The CDR3 reads CASSRVQMNTEAFF. The DNA for the CDR3 is TGTGCCAGCAGCAGGGTACAGATGAACACTGAAGCTTTCTTT. Combining the CDR3 with reference TRBV7-6 and TRBJ1-1 gives the whole variable domain GAGVSQSPRYKVTKRGQDVALRCDPISGHVSLYWYRQALGQGPEFLTYFNYEAQQDKSGLPNDRFSAERPEGSISTLTIQRTEQRDSAMYRCASSRVQMNTEAFFGQGTRLTVV.

This clonotype has just a few counts. The V and J genes are TRBV6-2 or TRBV6-3 and TRBJ1-2; D unclear. The CDR3 covers 15 residues. Germline lookup yields CDR1 MNHEY and CDR2 SVGEGT. Trimming stripped 0 bases from V and 4 bases from J, with 12 bases between. The CDR3 here is CASSYSQLQVYGYTF. The DNA for the CDR3 is TGTGCCAGCAGTTACTCCCAACTTCAGGTCTATGGCTACACCTTC.

The CDR3 DNA reads as TGTGCCAGCAGTTTTCCCGACAGGGGAGAGACCCAGTACTTC. Its translation is CASSFPDRGETQYF. The rearrangement uses TRBV12-3 or TRBV12-4 and TRBJ2-5; 8 nucleotides align to TRBD1. This CDR3 has 14 residues. With V trimmed by 3 bases and J by 4 bases, 4 bases remained unmatched.

The V gene is TRBV29-1, the J gene TRBJ1-2, with 7 bases fitting TRBD1. This CDR3 is 11 amino acids long. From germline, CDR1 is SQVTM and CDR2 ANQGSEA. The V and J ends lost 7 bases and 4 bases, in that order; junction bases with no gene match: 3. The CDR3 loop reads CSGQGVYGYTF. The CDR3 nucleotides are TGCAGCGGCCAGGGGGTCTATGGCTACACCTTC.

The V call is TRBV7-2, the J call TRBJ1-5, with no clear D. V was shortened by 2 bases and J by 2 bases, with 10 bases between the two germline ends. Germline loops: CDR1 SGHTA, CDR2 FQGNSA. This CDR3 is 15 amino acids long. The DNA for the CDR3 is TGTGCCAGCAGCTTATCCGGGGTTGGCAATCAGCCCCAGCATTTT. It specifies CASSLSGVGNQPQHF.

The chain couples TRBV12-3 or TRBV12-4 to TRBJ1-5, with 11 bases matching TRBD1. The CDR3 spans 14 residues. The ends lost 6 bases at V and 7 bases at J; junction bases unmatched: 5. The CDR3 sequence is CASSRGQGDQPQHF. CDR3 sequence (DNA): TGTGCCAGCAGCCGGGGACAGGGGGACCAGCCCCAGCATTTT.

This clonotype was seen only a few times. The chain combines TRBV20-1 with TRBJ2-7; D unresolved. This CDR3 comprises 13 residues. CDR1 and CDR2 (germline): DFQATT, SNEGSKA (reference sequence). Trimming shortened V by 2 bases and J by 2 bases, and 10 bases separated the two germline ends. CDR3 protein: CSARLFHAYEQYF. CDR3 bases: TGCAGTGCTAGATTATTCCACGCCTACGAGCAGTACTTC.

This clonotype appeared a few times. The V gene is TRBV7-6, the J gene TRBJ1-1; 7 positions match TRBD1. Germline V CDR1 and CDR2: SGHVS, FNYEAQ. The CDR3 consists of 20 residues. Losses at the gene ends were 2 bases for V and 1 base for J; bases not matched to a gene: 19. The CDR3 here is CASSLIWLFETGNPNTEAFF. The CDR3 DNA follows: TGTGCCAGCAGCTTAATCTGGCTATTCGAGACAGGGAACCCGAACACTGAAGCTTTCTTT.

The V and J genes are TRBV7-9 and TRBJ2-1; 7 bases match TRBD2. The CDR3 totals 15 residues. J gave up 5 bases and V 2 bases, and 6 bases lay outside the gene matches. Germline V gene lookup returns CDR1 SEHNR and CDR2 FQNEAQ (reference sequence). The CDR3 sequence is CASSLTRGSNNEQFF. DNA for the CDR3: TGTGCCAGCAGCTTAACGCGGGGGTCGAACAATGAGCAGTTCTTC.

There are a few counts of this clonotype. The genes are TRBV25-1 and TRBJ2-1; no definite D call. The CDR3 spans 15 residues. V was cut by 1 base and J by 9 bases, with 16 bases left in between. The V gene's germline CDR1 is MGHDK and CDR2 SYGVNS. The CDR3 reads CASSELRKGNLEQFF. The DNA for the CDR3 is TGTGCCAGCAGTGAATTACGAAAAGGCAACCTTGAGCAGTTCTTC.

The sample holds a few counts of this clonotype. V gene TRBV27 combines with J gene TRBJ1-2; 8 nucleotides line up with TRBD1. The length of the CDR3 is 15 residues. Per germline, CDR1 MNHEY and CDR2 SMNVEV (reference sequence). Trimming took 2 bases from V and 8 from J; bases not matched to a gene: 10. The DNA of the CDR3 is TGTGCCAGCAGTTTACGACAGGGGCTCTCCTGGGGCTACACCTTC. Translated, it gives CASSLRQGLSWGYTF.

The sample holds a few counts of this clonotype. V usage is TRBV12-3 or TRBV12-4 and J usage is TRBJ1-1; TRBD1 is a possible D gene (6 bases). The ends were cut back, 6 bases at V and 0 bases at J, with 14 bases in the middle. CDR3 size: 15 residues. The CDR3 DNA sequence: TGTGCCAGCAGGGATCCTGGACAGTTGAACACTGAAGCTTTCTTT. This sequence encodes CASRDPGQLNTEAFF.

The chain couples TRBV10-3 to TRBJ2-3; a weak D match, TRBD2 (6 bases). The CDR3 loop spans 13 amino acids. Trimming stripped 8 bases from V and 2 bases from J, with 11 bases between. Germline CDR1 ENHRY, CDR2 SYGVKD. The DNA of the CDR3 is TGTGCCATCGGAGGGTCGAACACAGATACGCAGTATTTT. Protein product: CAIGGSNTDTQYF.

This clonotype was counted between two and nine times. The CDR3 nucleotides read TGTGCCTGGAGTGTTACAGATTGGATGAACACTGAAGCTTTCTTT. This encodes CAWSVTDWMNTEAFF. The genes are TRBV30 and TRBJ1-1; D is uncertain. Trimming cost V 0 bases and J 0 bases, with 11 bases left between them. Germline CDR1 and CDR2: GTSNPN and SVGIG (reference sequence). There are 15 residues in the CDR3. Drawing the rest from reference TRBV30 and TRBJ1-1, the complete variable domain is SQTIHQWPATLVQPVGSPLSLECTVEGTSNPNLYWYRQAAGRGLQLLFYSVGIGQISSEVPQNLSASRPQDRQFILSSKKLLLSDSGFYLCAWSVTDWMNTEAFFGQGTRLTVV.

Judged by abundance, this clonotype is medium-sized. The V call is TRBV9, the J call TRBJ2-1, with 11 nucleotides matching TRBD2. V lost 0 bases to trimming and J lost 2 bases; unmatched junction nucleotides: 4. Germline CDR1 is SGDLS and CDR2 is YYNGEE. This CDR3 region has 17 residues. The CDR3 DNA follows: TGTGCCAGCAGCGTAGGACTAGCGGGGATGACCTACAATGAGCAGTTCTTC. As protein: CASSVGLAGMTYNEQFF.